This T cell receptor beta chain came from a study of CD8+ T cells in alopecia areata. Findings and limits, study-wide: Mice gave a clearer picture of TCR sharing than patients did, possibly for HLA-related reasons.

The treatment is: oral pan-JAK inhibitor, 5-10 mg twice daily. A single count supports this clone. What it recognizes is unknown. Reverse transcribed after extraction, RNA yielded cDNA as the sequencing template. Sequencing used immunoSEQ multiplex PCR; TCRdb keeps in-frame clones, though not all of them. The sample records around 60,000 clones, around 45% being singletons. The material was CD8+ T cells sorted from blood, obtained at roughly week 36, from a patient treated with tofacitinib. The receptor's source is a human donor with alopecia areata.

CDR3 sequence reads: CASNTGGQGDGYTF. DNA for the CDR3: TGTGCCAGTAATACTGGGGGACAGGGGGATGGCTACACCTTC. The chain combines TRBV9 with TRBJ1-2, with TRBD1 matching 11 bases. Germline-derived CDR1 and CDR2 are SGDLS and YYNGEE. Germline trimming cut 8 bases from V and 6 bases from J; bases unmatched to any gene: 9. The length of the CDR3 is 14 residues.